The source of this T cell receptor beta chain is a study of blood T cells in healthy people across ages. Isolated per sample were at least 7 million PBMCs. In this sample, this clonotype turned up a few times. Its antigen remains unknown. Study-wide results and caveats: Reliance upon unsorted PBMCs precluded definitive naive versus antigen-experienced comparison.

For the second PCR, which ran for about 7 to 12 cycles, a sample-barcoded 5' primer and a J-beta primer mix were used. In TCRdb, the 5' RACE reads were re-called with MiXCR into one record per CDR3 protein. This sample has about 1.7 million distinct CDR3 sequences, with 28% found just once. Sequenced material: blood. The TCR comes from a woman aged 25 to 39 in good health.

The CDR3 coding sequence is TGTGCCAGCAGCCCCCTTGCTGGGGCCAACGTCCTGACTTTC. As protein: CASSPLAGANVLTF. The genes are TRBV7-2 and TRBJ2-6, with D unresolved. The V gene lost 5 bases and the J gene lost 2 bases, with 7 bases spanning the gap. Germline CDR1 is SGHTA and CDR2 is FQGNSA. The CDR3 loop spans 14 amino acids.